This T cell receptor (beta chain) emerged from a study of tumor-infiltrating lymphocytes in primary liver carcinoma (dated by TCRdb to about 2017). With regard to the full study: Of the five patients, three men and two women aged 30 to 69 years, four had hepatocellular carcinoma and one had combined HCC and intrahepatic cholangiocarcinoma. For each liver tumor, the study sampled five regions along with adjacent normal tissue and blood, and applied TCRbeta repertoire sequencing, expression microarrays and whole-exome sequencing. A total of about 35 specimens from 5 patients went through TCRbeta repertoire sequencing, namely 25 tumor regions, 5 adjacent noncancerous liver tissues and 5 peripheral blood samples. The tumors of the five patients were staged as T1-T3 N0M0, with maximum diameters ranging from about 4 to 10 cm. Technical replicate repertoires showed high reproducibility, with mean shared-clone rates approximately 0.87 and correlation coefficients above 0.98. Each sample produced about 3.5 to 7.13 million productive TCRbeta reads, and read depth showed no significant difference between tissue types. What the research found in general, with its limitations: Because sequencing covered only the TCR beta chain and unpaired alpha chains were not captured, true repertoire diversity is likely underestimated. Only 4 to 6 patients were included in the study, and the authors note that the findings should be validated in a larger study. The top 250 clones made up a significantly larger repertoire fraction in tumors than in blood (p = 0.039). Consistent with antigen-driven expansion, pairs of tumor regions showed higher repertoire overlap (mean roughly 36%) than either tumor-adjacent pairs (approximately 17%) or tumor-blood pairs (around 15%). Since the samples were bulk and unsorted, there was no way to compare CD4+ and CD8+ T cell repertoires.

Total RNA and DNA were co-extracted from about 20-30 mg of bulk tissue with the AllPrep DNA/RNA mini kit, without cell sorting. Surgical resection was performed in China between late 2015 and 2016 on about 5 patients with histopathologically diagnosed primary liver carcinoma. At the time of sampling, the patients were treatment-naive and had chronic HBV infection. Pieces of fresh tumor and adjacent tissue were cut in half, with one half kept in RNAlater at -80 degrees C and the other half sent for histology. CDR1 and CDR2 are read off the germline V gene (reference sequence) as SEHNR and FQNEAQ. The germline ends are 8 bases apart after V is trimmed by 0 bases and J by 9 bases. Taken from cysteine to phenylalanine, the CDR3 has 12 residues. Only the CDR3 part of the read is kept: 36 bases, read in frame from the first base. There are many counts of this clonotype. What this receptor recognizes is not known. Per-nucleotide qualities are absent, and no much larger clonotype sits a single base away.

TCRbeta-specific cDNA was reverse-transcribed from roughly 500 ng total RNA using a constant-region primer and ProtoScript II reverse transcriptase. TCRbeta libraries were built with three nested multiplex PCR rounds, a slightly modified ARM-PCR procedure. Each of the first two PCR rounds ran for approximately 9 cycles and used multiplex TRBV1-TRBV30 forward primers together with a Cbeta reverse primer. Sample barcodes and Illumina adapters were added in a final 25-cycle PCR with Deep VentR polymerase. Before sequencing, amplicons between 200 and 500 bp were purified from gel using a QIAquick gel extraction kit. An Illumina HiSeq 2500 was used to sequence the TCRbeta amplicons with 250-bp paired-end reads. The authors' analysis ran thus. Reads were quality-trimmed with Trimmomatic v0.33, and paired reads were merged with FLASH v1.2.11 to recover full CDR3 sequences. V, D and J germline segments were assigned to the rearranged TCRbeta sequences by MiGEC v1.2.1b. Clonotype statistics and Shannon-Wiener diversity indices were calculated with VDJtools v1.0.0. To cut down on sampling bias, every analysis after diversity analysis relied on just the 250 most abundant clonotypes from each sample. TCRdb reanalyzed the raw reads on its own, using fastp at Q25 for trimming and MiXCR for clone calling, and kept in-frame beta chains. Rows with a matching CDR3 protein are joined into one entry that keeps the most common DNA and genes. The V and J calls reflect TCRdb's pipeline rather than the authors' work. The sample table contains about 120,000 distinct CDR3 sequences; only one count was recorded for approximately 68% of them. Around 8.1% of the sample belongs to the ten largest clones.

This chain is built from TRBV7-9 and TRBJ1-2, with no confident D gene call. The TCR sequence derives from a woman aged 55-70 years with primary liver carcinoma and hepatitis B virus infection. The sequenced sample was tumor-adjacent normal liver tissue. DNA sequence: TGTGCCAGCAGCTTAGCGGGTACAAGCTACACCTTC. Translated, this is CASSLAGTSYTF.